A single sample gave rise to the 10 T cell receptor beta chains below, sequenced in a study of T cells in Graves' hyperthyroidism and ophthalmopathy. TCR beta CDR3 region amplification was performed from RNA transcripts. Researchers ran a first-round RT-PCR on the TCR CDR3 using the HTBI primer set. TCRdb called the multiplex PCR reads again in MiXCR, with one record for every CDR3 protein. Seen here are about 720,000 distinct CDR3 sequences, under 20% observed once, and the top ten hold around 15%. Sequenced input: blood. These receptors were collected from a woman between 45 and 60 years old with Graves' hyperthyroidism that later progressed to Graves' ophthalmopathy.

The chain couples TRBV19 to TRBJ1-1, with no clear D. Germline CDR1 and CDR2: LNHDA and SQIVND (reference sequence). The CDR3 length is 13 residues. The germline V and J ends were trimmed by 8 bases and 0 bases, with 10 bases remaining between them. CDR3 residues: CASAPGVNTEAFF. CDR3 in DNA: TGTGCCAGTGCCCCCGGGGTGAACACTGAAGCTTTCTTT. Supplemented by reference TRBV19 and TRBJ1-1, the full variable domain reads DGGITQSPKYLFRKEGQNVTLSCEQNLNHDAMYWYRQDPGQGLRLIYYSQIVNDFQKGDIAEGYSVSREKKESFPLTVTSAQKNPTAFYLCASAPGVNTEAFFGQGTRLTVV.

This clonotype was seen more than once but under ten times. The J gene is TRBJ2-7, the V gene TRBV5-1, with a weak D call TRBD1 (6 bases). The V and J ends lost 4 bases and 6 bases respectively, with 14 bases between them. The CDR3 contains 13 residues. Germline-derived CDR1 and CDR2 are SGHRS and YFSETQ. The CDR3 here is CASSLRTAVEQYF. CDR3 DNA sequence: TGCGCCAGCAGCCTCCGGACAGCGGTCGAGCAGTACTTC.

In its sample, this clonotype was seen many times. V is TRBV11-2 and J is TRBJ2-2, with TRBD2 as a possible D gene (5 bases). V lost 0 bases to trimming and J lost 4 bases, with 21 bases between them. Germline loops: CDR1 SGHAT, CDR2 FQNNGV. The CDR3 runs 19 residues. The CDR3 DNA reads TGTGCCAGCAGCTTAGATCTTCCCGCCACGGGGTTTGGCACCGGGGAGCTGTTTTTT. Its translation is CASSLDLPATGFGTGELFF.

The chain is built from TRBV20-1 and TRBJ2-7; 10 bases are a match to TRBD2. The CDR3 covers 16 residues. The V and J ends lost 2 bases and 5 bases, in that order; junction bases with no gene match: 12. Germline V gene sequence: CDR1 DFQATT, CDR2 SNEGSKA (reference sequence). The CDR3 sequence is CSARSPLAGGIDEQYF. The CDR3 nucleotides read TGCAGTGCTAGAAGCCCTTTAGCGGGGGGTATCGACGAGCAGTACTTC.

This clonotype showed up just a few times. The rearrangement uses TRBV27 and TRBJ1-2; possible D gene TRBD1, 5 bases. The germline V gene has CDR1 MNHEY and CDR2 SMNVEV (reference sequence). CDR3 size: 15 residues. Trimming stripped 2 bases from V and 0 bases from J, with 10 bases between. The CDR3 loop reads CASSLRDLSNYGYTF. The CDR3 bases are TGTGCCAGCAGTTTAAGGGACCTCTCTAACTATGGCTACACCTTC.

This clonotype was seen at least ten times. This chain joins TRBV20-1 and TRBJ2-1, with D perhaps TRBD2 (5 bases). This CDR3 comprises 14 residues. V dropped 3 bases and J dropped 3 bases, with 12 bases sitting between them. Germline CDR1 and CDR2: DFQATT and SNEGSKA (reference sequence). The CDR3 region is CSASMARDYNEQFF. As DNA, the CDR3 is TGCAGTGCTAGTATGGCCCGGGACTACAATGAGCAGTTCTTC.

V and J are TRBV15 and TRBJ2-7; D not certain. Germline CDR1 and CDR2: LNHNV and YYDKDF (reference sequence). CDR3 length equals 15 residues. V was trimmed by 0 bases and J by 3 bases, leaving 12 bases between them. CDR3 residues: CATSRDPAQSYEQYF. CDR3 DNA sequence: TGTGCCACCAGCAGAGATCCCGCCCAAAGCTACGAGCAGTACTTC.

The V gene is TRBV4-1, the J gene TRBJ1-1; a weak D match, TRBD1 (5 bases). V was trimmed by 0 bases and J by 6 bases, leaving 8 bases between them. Germline V CDR1 and CDR2: MGHRA, YSYEKL. The CDR3 extends over 13 amino acids. This CDR3 is CASSQDGAAEAFF. The DNA for the CDR3 is TGCGCCAGCAGCCAAGACGGGGCTGCTGAAGCTTTCTTT.

This clonotype was recorded only once. The chain carries TRBV30 and TRBJ2-2, with D uncertain. V was shortened by 2 bases and J by 2 bases, with 6 bases between the two germline ends. Germline-derived CDR1 and CDR2 are GTSNPN and SVGIG (reference sequence). This CDR3 has 13 residues. The CDR3 region has the DNA TGTGCCTGGAGTCAGATTAACACCGGGGAGCTGTTTTTT. It codes for CAWSQINTGELFF.

Ten or more counts support this clonotype. The genes are TRBV7-8 and TRBJ2-3; the D gene could be TRBD1 or TRBD2 (6 bases each). Between the trimmed V and J ends, which lost 1 base and 5 bases, there was a span of 22 bases. CDR3 length equals 18 residues. Looked up from germline, CDR1 is SGHVS and CDR2 is FQNEAQ. The CDR3 is CASSLGPGANEGGDTQYF. CDR3 in DNA: TGTGCCAGCAGCTTAGGACCGGGAGCTAATGAAGGGGGAGATACGCAGTATTTT.